This section outlines one T cell receptor beta chain sequence together with its context. The record originates from a study of blood T cell repertoires in COVID-19. Study-level information: In each case, the material was cDNA or gDNA derived from T cells, B-cell-depleted T cells, or PBMCs.

Germline V gene lookup returns CDR1 LGHNA and CDR2 YNFKEQ. V dropped 0 bases and J dropped 2 bases, with 6 bases sitting between them. The CDR3 runs to 14 residues. TCRdb's copy holds only in-frame clones and misses some; the assay was immunoSEQ multiplex PCR. The repertoire holds about 330,000 clones, with 87% as singletons. Two consecutive negative NP/OP PCR tests, clearance, or resolved symptoms defined Cohort 3 recovery. This TCR derives from a woman in her 30s who had recovered from COVID-19. Sequencing was done on a sample of PBMCs or T cells enriched from blood (not recorded which). J is TRBJ2-3 and V is TRBV4-2; D unresolved. For the CDR3, the DNA is TGTGCCAGCAGCCAAGAAGCGCCCACAGATACGCAGTATTTT. This sequence encodes CASSQEAPTDTQYF.